This section outlines one T cell receptor beta chain sequence together with its context. The antigen is not known. The PCR employed 60 Vbeta primers together with 13 Jbeta primers. The repertoire was sequenced with immunoSEQ multiplex PCR; TCRdb's copy has only in-frame clones and lacks some. This table lists 100,000 to 150,000 clones. The data were taken from a study of cytomegalovirus exposure and HLA in healthy donors. For the study at large: There were about 85 million unique TCRs (from HLA-typed donors) in an early data release.

Trimming took 4 bases from V and 1 from J, leaving 7 bases between them. The CDR3 is made up of 13 amino acids. CDR1 is SGHTA, CDR2 FQGTGA, per germline. Study results and caveats: In a later analysis, TCR beta V- and J-gene trimming was associated with a missense DCLRE1C variant. Researchers counted 164 TCR beta chains as cytomegalovirus-associated.

The source of this sequence is a woman in her thirties or forties in good health and CMV-seronegative. The chain is built from TRBV7-3 and TRBJ1-1; D is undetermined. The specimen was PBMCs. The CDR3 nucleotides read TGTGCCAGCAGCTCCTTTTGGAACACTGAAGCTTTCTTT. It yields the protein CASSSFWNTEAFF.